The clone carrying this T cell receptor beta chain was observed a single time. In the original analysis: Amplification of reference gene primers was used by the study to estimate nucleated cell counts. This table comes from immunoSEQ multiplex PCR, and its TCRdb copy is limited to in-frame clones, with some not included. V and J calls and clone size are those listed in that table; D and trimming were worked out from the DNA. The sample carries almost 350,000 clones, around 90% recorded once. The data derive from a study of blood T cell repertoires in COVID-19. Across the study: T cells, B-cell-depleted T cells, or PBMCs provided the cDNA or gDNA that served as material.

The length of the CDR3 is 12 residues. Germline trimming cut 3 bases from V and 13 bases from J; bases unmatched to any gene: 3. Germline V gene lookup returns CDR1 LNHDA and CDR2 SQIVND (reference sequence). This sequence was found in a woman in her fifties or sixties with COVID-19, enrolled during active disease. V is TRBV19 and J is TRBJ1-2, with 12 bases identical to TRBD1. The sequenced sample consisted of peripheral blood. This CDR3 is CASSMGQGATTF. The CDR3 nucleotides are TGTGCCAGTAGTATGGGACAGGGGGCAACCACCTTC.